This T cell receptor beta chain comes out of a study of T cells in women clearing cervical HPV infection. The table came from immunoSEQ multiplex PCR; TCRdb's copy has only in-frame clones and leaves some out. Its clone listing holds roughly 30,000 clones. The CDR3 covers 14 residues. J lost 2 bases, V lost 5 bases, and 3 bases had no gene match. Of note for this clone: The read terminates 3 residues before the CDR3 end, so the remaining end is supplied by the germline J gene.

The receptor's source is a woman aged 18-70 years with a cervical HPV16 infection that either progressed to CIN3+ or cleared (not recorded which). V and J are TRBV12-3 or TRBV12-4 and TRBJ2-7; TRBD2 aligns across 10 bases. Input material: blood buffy coat. CDR3 sequence: CASSPGLAPYEQYF. CDR3 DNA, as far as it was read: TGTGCCAGCAGTCCGGGACTAGCGCCCTACGAG.